This record looks at one T cell receptor beta chain sequence and its context. The data were obtained in a study of blood T cell repertoires in COVID-19. Study at large: T cells, B-cell-depleted T cells, or PBMCs provided the cDNA or gDNA that served as material.

Per the study methods: Estimated nucleated cell counts came from reference gene primer amplification. TCRdb's table, derived via immunoSEQ multiplex PCR, lists solely in-frame clones and lacks some. The D gene and trimming were derived from the DNA, and the V and J assignments and clone size from that table. The sample holds almost 200,000 clones, roughly 90% seen once. Germline values: CDR1 LNHDA, CDR2 SQIVND (reference sequence). The V segment lost 2 bases and the J segment 5 bases; nucleotides outside the gene matches: 2. This CDR3 has 15 residues. The participants were between 18 and 89 years old and came from some 25 US areas. Each recovered donor of Cohort 3 presented with two negative PCRs, clearance, or symptom resolution.

The sequence was obtained from a woman under 30 who had recovered from COVID-19. The sequencing input was PBMCs or T cells enriched from blood (not recorded which). V and J are TRBV19 and TRBJ2-3, with 12 bases that match TRBD2. DNA of the CDR3: TGTGCCAGTAGTATACTAGCGGGGGGGCGAGATACGCAGTATTTT. It codes for CASSILAGGRDTQYF. The full variable domain, in which reference TRBV19 and TRBJ2-3 provide the parts outside the CDR3, is DGGITQSPKYLFRKEGQNVTLSCEQNLNHDAMYWYRQDPGQGLRLIYYSQIVNDFQKGDIAEGYSVSREKKESFPLTVTSAQKNPTAFYLCASSILAGGRDTQYFGPGTRLTVL.